These 28 T cell receptor beta chains share one sample of origin, sequenced in a study of control samples from healthy donors and cancer patients. The repertoire was sequenced with immunoSEQ multiplex PCR; TCRdb's copy has only in-frame clones and lacks some. The table lists fewer than 95,000 clones, more than 70% of them singletons. Sequenced: blood. The receptors shown here come from a woman in her thirties or forties in good health.

This clone showed up just a few times. The CDR3 loop is CASSLGGSSYEQYF. CDR3 DNA: TGTGCCAGCAGCTTAGGGGGATCATCCTACGAGCAGTACTTC. This chain uses TRBV11-1 with TRBJ2-7; no clear D gene. This CDR3 spans 14 amino acids. V lost 1 base, J lost 1 base, and 8 bases lay in between. CDR1 is SGHAT, CDR2 FQDESV, per germline (reference sequence).

V is TRBV7-9 and J is TRBJ1-1; no definite D call. Germline V gene sequence: CDR1 SEHNR, CDR2 FQNEAQ (reference sequence). V was cut by 11 bases and J by 4 bases, with 20 bases left in between. This CDR3 is 14 amino acids long. CDR3 protein: CASTKDGRSTEAFF. The CDR3 coding sequence is TGTGCCTCCACGAAGGATGGTAGAAGCACTGAAGCTTTCTTT.

The rearrangement joins TRBV5-1 to TRBJ2-1; D tentatively reads TRBD1 or TRBD2 (6 bases each). V gave up 1 base and J gave up 6 bases, with 14 bases separating them. Germline V gives CDR1 SGHRS, CDR2 YFSETQ. The CDR3 is 15 amino acids. Here the CDR3 reads CASSLSGAGFNEQFF. The CDR3 bases are TGCGCCAGCAGCTTGTCGGGGGCCGGATTCAATGAGCAGTTCTTC.

This rearrangement joins TRBV9 to TRBJ2-7; 10 bases align to TRBD2. After removal of 0 bases from V and 5 bases from J, the junction contained 5 bases not matched to a gene. Germline CDR1 and CDR2: SGDLS and YYNGEE. The CDR3 is made up of 15 amino acids. CDR3 bases: TGTGCCAGCAGCGTAGAGGCTAGCGGGGGCAACGAGCAGTACTTC. Protein product: CASSVEASGGNEQYF. Complete variable domain (other parts from reference TRBV9 and TRBJ2-7): DSGVTQTPKHLITATGQRVTLRCSPRSGDLSVYWYQQSLDQGLQFLIQYYNGEERAKGNILERFSAQQFPDLHSELNLSSLELGDSALYFCASSVEASGGNEQYFGPGTRLTVT.

The rearrangement uses TRBV6-5 and TRBJ1-4; D gene ambiguous. The CDR3 is 12 residues long. Germline V CDR1 and CDR2: MNHEY, SVGAGI. Trimming left V 4 bases short and J 8 bases short, with 8 bases between. CDR3 nucleotide sequence: TGTGCCAGCAGTTCGAGAGGCGAAAAACTGTTTTTT. It specifies CASSSRGEKLFF.

The chain employs TRBV13 and TRBJ2-5, with 7 bases fitting TRBD2. Germline V gene lookup returns CDR1 PRHDT and CDR2 FYEKMQ (reference sequence). After removal of 3 bases from V and 4 bases from J, the junction contained 11 bases not matched to a gene. The CDR3 length is 16 residues. The CDR3 region is CASSLGRDAGIETQYF. Here the CDR3 DNA reads TGTGCCAGCAGCTTGGGGAGGGACGCAGGGATAGAGACCCAGTACTTC. Filled out from reference TRBV13 and TRBJ2-5, the complete variable domain reads AAGVIQSPRHLIKEKRETATLKCYPIPRHDTVYWYQQGPGQDPQFLISFYEKMQSDKGSIPDRFSAQQFSDYHSELNMSSLELGDSALYFCASSLGRDAGIETQYFGPGTRLLVL.

This chain joins TRBV18 and TRBJ2-2, with D perhaps matching TRBD1 (6 bases). The V gene's germline CDR1 is KGHSH and CDR2 LQKENI. Trimming shortened V by 6 bases and J by 4 bases, and 15 bases separated the two germline ends. CDR3 length: 15 amino acids. CDR3 DNA: TGTGCCAGCTCTCCAGGACAGTATTTCACCGGGGAGCTGTTTTTT. This translates into CASSPGQYFTGELFF.

The V gene is TRBV18, the J gene TRBJ2-2; D perhaps matches TRBD1 (6 bases). V was pared by 3 bases and J by 5 bases, with 13 bases between. The V gene's germline CDR1 is KGHSH and CDR2 LQKENI. The CDR3 length is 15 residues. In DNA, the CDR3 is TGTGCCAGCTCACCTCAGGACAGCTCAACCGGGGAGCTGTTTTTT. Translation: CASSPQDSSTGELFF. The full variable domain, with the rest looked up from reference TRBV18 and TRBJ2-2, is NAGVMQNPRHLVRRRGQEARLRCSPMKGHSHVYWYRQLPEEGLKFMVYLQKENIIDESGMPKERFSAEFPKEGPSILRIQQVVRGDSAAYFCASSPQDSSTGELFFGEGSRLTVL.

This rearrangement joins TRBV5-1 to TRBJ1-5; TRBD1 aligns across 9 bases. Germline trimming cut 3 bases from V and 5 bases from J; bases unmatched to any gene: 6. CDR1 is SGHRS, CDR2 YFSETQ, per germline. This CDR3 region has 15 residues. CDR3 residues: CASSSGQGTDQPQHF. CDR3 nucleotide sequence: TGCGCCAGCAGCTCCGGACAGGGGACCGATCAGCCCCAGCATTTT. Variable domain in full (rest from reference TRBV5-1 and TRBJ1-5): KAGVTQTPRYLIKTRGQQVTLSCSPISGHRSVSWYQQTPGQGLQFLFEYFSETQRNKGNFPGRFSGRQFSNSRSEMNVSTLELGDSALYLCASSSGQGTDQPQHFGDGTRLSIL.

The chain employs TRBV6-5 and TRBJ1-2, with D possibly being TRBD1 (5 bases). Trimming shortened V by 0 bases and J by 6 bases, and 17 bases separated the two germline ends. The CDR3 has 16 residues. Germline CDR1 and CDR2: MNHEY and SVGAGI. CDR3 coding DNA: TGTGCCAGCAGTTACTCGGACGGGCAGGGTCGACATGGCTACACCTTC. Protein product: CASSYSDGQGRHGYTF.

The V and J genes are TRBV18 and TRBJ2-1; 10 nucleotides match TRBD1. Losses at the gene ends were 3 bases for V and 7 bases for J; bases not matched to a gene: 6. The CDR3 length is 15 residues. Germline V gives CDR1 KGHSH, CDR2 LQKENI. DNA for the CDR3: TGTGCCAGCTCACCTCGAGGGACAGGGGATAATGAGCAGTTCTTC. The encoded protein is CASSPRGTGDNEQFF.

The chain joins TRBV11-3 to TRBJ2-1, with D possibly being TRBD1 (6 bases). In germline, CDR1 is SGHNT, CDR2 YENEEA. Trimming shortened V by 5 bases and J by 1 base, and 9 bases separated the two germline ends. The CDR3 spans 14 residues. The CDR3 protein is CASSLQGSYNEQFF. CDR3 nucleotides: TGTGCCAGCAGCCTCCAGGGGTCCTACAATGAGCAGTTCTTC.

V usage is TRBV4-3 and J usage is TRBJ2-7; weak D call: TRBD1 (5 bases). CDR3 length equals 17 residues. Germline V CDR1 and CDR2: LGHNA, YSLEER. V was cut by 1 base and J by 0 bases, with 16 bases left in between. CDR3 nucleotide sequence: TGCGCCAGCAGCCAAGGAAAGGGCAGGGTTAGCTCCTACGAGCAGTACTTC. It is translated as CASSQGKGRVSSYEQYF.

V usage is TRBV3-1 (or the pseudogene TRBV3-2) and J usage is TRBJ2-3; D is uncertain. From germline, CDR1 is LGHDT and CDR2 YNNKEL (reference sequence). V was shortened by 4 bases and J by 2 bases, with 16 bases between the two germline ends. This CDR3 is 16 amino acids long. The CDR3 coding sequence is TGTGCCAGCAGCCCGAATGCGCCCCCGGACACAGATACGCAGTATTTT. Translated, it gives CASSPNAPPDTDTQYF.

The CDR3 bases are TGTGCCAGCAGGAGACTAGCGGGGGCAGATACGCAGTATTTT. Translating gives CASRRLAGADTQYF. The genes are TRBV7-2 and TRBJ2-3; 12 positions match TRBD2. Germline-derived CDR1 and CDR2 are SGHTA and FQGNSA. CDR3 length equals 14 residues. Germline trimming cut 6 bases from V and 4 bases from J; bases unmatched to any gene: 2.

This rearrangement joins TRBV25-1 to TRBJ2-2; 9 bases agree with TRBD2. Germline CDR1 MGHDK, CDR2 SYGVNS. The CDR3 spans 15 residues. The V and J ends lost 3 bases and 5 bases, in that order; junction bases with no gene match: 4. CDR3: CASSEGLAETGELFF. The CDR3 DNA reads as TGTGCCAGCAGTGAGGGACTAGCTGAGACCGGGGAGCTGTTTTTT.

The V gene is TRBV24-1, the J gene TRBJ2-2; 8 nucleotides align to TRBD2. The V gene end was trimmed by 5 bases and the J gene end by 6 bases; junction bases not matched to a gene: 10. Germline CDR1 reads KGHDR; CDR2 reads SFDVKD. The CDR3 is 16 amino acids. The CDR3 DNA reads TGTGCCACCAGTGCGCAGGGACTAGTGGGCGCCGGGGAGCTGTTTTTT. Amino acid sequence: CATSAQGLVGAGELFF.

V and J are TRBV4-1 and TRBJ2-6; a possible D gene is TRBD1 (6 bases). This CDR3 contains 20 residues. Deletions cut 2 bases from V and 2 bases from J, with 22 bases between. Germline assignment: CDR1 MGHRA and CDR2 YSYEKL. CDR3 loop: CASSQKPGQLVLAGANVLTF. CDR3 DNA: TGCGCCAGCAGCCAAAAGCCCGGACAGCTTGTCTTGGCTGGGGCCAACGTCCTGACTTTC.

The CDR3 reads CSVGGAGPNQPQHF. The CDR3 DNA reads TGCAGCGTTGGGGGGGCAGGCCCGAATCAGCCCCAGCATTTT. The V gene is TRBV29-1, the J gene TRBJ1-5; maybe TRBD1 (6 bases). Per germline, CDR1 SQVTM and CDR2 ANQGSEA. CDR3 size: 14 residues. Trimming left V 4 bases short and J 4 bases short, with 14 bases between. Full variable domain (remainder filled in from reference TRBV29-1 and TRBJ1-5): SAVISQKPSRDICQRGTSLTIQCQVDSQVTMMFWYRQQPGQSLTLIATANQGSEATYESGFVIDKFPISRPNLTFSTLTVSNMSPEDSSIYLCSVGGAGPNQPQHFGDGTRLSIL.

The rearrangement links TRBV27 to TRBJ1-5; TRBD1 matches 10 bases. The germline V gene has CDR1 MNHEY and CDR2 SMNVEV (reference sequence). V was clipped by 2 bases and J by 4 bases; unmatched bases: 5. The CDR3 extends over 16 amino acids. CDR3 amino acids: CASSLTWGQGNQPQHF. The CDR3 region has the DNA TGTGCCAGCAGTTTAACGTGGGGACAGGGGAATCAGCCCCAGCATTTT.

This sequence joins TRBV7-2 and TRBJ2-2; TRBD1 might be the D (6 bases). The CDR3 consists of 14 residues. Looked up from germline, CDR1 is SGHTA and CDR2 is FQGNSA. Trimming cost V 7 bases and J 3 bases, with 12 bases left between them. CDR3 region: CASTRGPDTGELFF. The CDR3 nucleotides are TGTGCCAGCACCAGGGGCCCGGACACCGGGGAGCTGTTTTTT.

This clone was seen only a few times. In the same sample, other DNA sequences code for this CDR3. The chain employs TRBV7-8 and TRBJ1-3, with 7 bases matching TRBD1. CDR3 length: 13 residues. Germline V lookup: CDR1 SGHVS, CDR2 FQNEAQ. Losses at the gene ends were 3 bases for V and 8 bases for J; bases not matched to a gene: 4. DNA of the CDR3: TGTGCCAGCAGCTTGGGACAGAGAGACACCATATATTTT. This gives the protein CASSLGQRDTIYF.

This chain joins TRBV5-6 and TRBJ2-7; D is unresolved. Deletions cut 0 bases from V and 2 bases from J, with 3 bases between. The CDR3 length is 12 residues. Per the germline V gene, CDR1 is SGHDT and CDR2 is YYEEEE. CDR3 region: CASSLDTYEQYF. Here the CDR3 DNA reads TGTGCCAGCAGCTTGGACACCTACGAGCAGTACTTC.

The chain links TRBV24-1 to TRBJ2-2, with TRBD2 identical over 7 bases. CDR3 length equals 14 residues. The ends lost 11 bases at V and 0 bases at J; junction bases unmatched: 5. The germline V gene encodes CDR1 KGHDR and CDR2 SFDVKD. CDR3 coding DNA: TGTGCCATCGGGACTACCACGAACACCGGGGAGCTGTTTTTT. It codes for CAIGTTTNTGELFF.

The chain joins TRBV14 to TRBJ1-4; 8 bases align to TRBD1. Germline V gene lookup returns CDR1 SGHDN and CDR2 FVKESK. CDR3 size: 15 residues. With V trimmed by 3 bases and J by 8 bases, 8 bases remained unmatched. The CDR3 sequence is CASSHQTGVGEKLFF. Here the CDR3 DNA reads TGTGCCAGCAGCCACCAGACAGGGGTCGGGGAAAAACTGTTTTTT. Looking up the rest from reference TRBV14 and TRBJ1-4 gives the full variable domain: EAGVTQFPSHSVIEKGQTVTLRCDPISGHDNLYWYRRVMGKEIKFLLHFVKESKQDESGMPNNRFLAERTGGTYSTLKVQPAELEDSGVYFCASSHQTGVGEKLFFGSGTQLSVL.

This clone was observed a few times. The rearrangement links TRBV2 to TRBJ2-3; 11 bases are a match to TRBD2. CDR1 and CDR2 (germline): SNHLY, FYNNEI. The junction had 4 bases not matched to a gene; V was cut back by 3 bases and J by 2 bases. This CDR3 comprises 16 residues. CDR3 bases: TGTGCCAGCAGTGAGGGGACTAGCGGACACACAGATACGCAGTATTTT. Residues: CASSEGTSGHTDTQYF. The full variable domain, rest sourced from reference TRBV2 and TRBJ2-3, is EPEVTQTPSHQVTQMGQEVILRCVPISNHLYFYWYRQILGQKVEFLVSFYNNEISEKSEIFDDQFSVERPDGSNFTLKIRSTKLEDSAMYFCASSEGTSGHTDTQYFGPGTRLTVL.

This chain uses TRBV18 with TRBJ1-6; 7 nucleotides align to TRBD1. Per the germline V gene, CDR1 is KGHSH and CDR2 is LQKENI. CDR3 length: 17 residues. V gave up 5 bases and J gave up 12 bases; unmatched junction bases: 19. CDR3 in amino acids: CASSSLPPGGQNRPLHF. The CDR3 nucleotides read TGTGCCAGCTCATCCCTACCTCCGGGGGGACAGAATCGACCCCTCCACTTT.

V gene TRBV14 combines with J gene TRBJ1-6; unclear D gene. Germline assignment: CDR1 SGHDN and CDR2 FVKESK. There are 14 residues in the CDR3. V lost 1 base to trimming and J lost 7 bases, with 8 bases between them. Here the CDR3 reads CASSQVEGNSPLHF. In nucleotides, the CDR3 is TGTGCCAGCAGCCAAGTGGAGGGAAATTCACCCCTCCACTTT.